This T cell receptor beta chain was sequenced for a study of identical twins. Findings of the study overall: It was cross-sectional statistical analysis, not following the same donors, that the conclusions relied on.

TCRdb called the 5' RACE reads again in MiXCR, with one record for every CDR3 protein. The sample includes just under 650,000 distinct CDR3 sequences, around 7.5% of them seen just once. This clonotype has a count of ten or more. Its antigen is unknown. Germline-derived CDR1 and CDR2 are SEHNR and FQNEAQ (reference sequence). The V end was cut by 3 bases, the J end by 0 bases, with 6 bases between. This CDR3 has 13 residues. These data were likewise used in another study, on yellow fever vaccine responses in identical twins.

The source is a woman under 30 in good health. The chain recombines TRBV7-9 with TRBJ2-7; D not resolved. Sequenced material: PBMCs. The CDR3 DNA follows: TGTGCCAGCAGCTTCGCGGCCTCCTACGAGCAGTACTTC. Translation gives CASSFAASYEQYF.